Sequencing of this TCR beta chain was carried out in a study of shared clonotypes between healthy human individuals (dated by TCRdb to the early 2020s). As for the study more broadly: The cohort comprised a couple of women and three men aged 18 to 49 years. Per donor, three plates each were used for CD4 naive and CD4 memory, two for CD8 naive, and one for CD8 memory. Blood TCR repertoires of five healthy adults were deeply sequenced to estimate repertoire size and the extent of clonotype sharing between individuals. To increase sequencing depth and limit assay-specific biases, different laboratories used diverse techniques to prepare libraries and sequence TCR repertoires. Between about 0.94 and 8.9 billion PBMCs per donor were obtained by leukapheresis. The paper's findings and limits, for the study overall: Compared with non-shared clonotypes, the clonotypes found in all four sorted-subset donors had higher generation probabilities. Sampling was restricted to blood, and TCR repertoires in tissue are likely to differ from TCR repertoires in blood. Naive subsets generally had larger estimated clonotype richness than memory subsets did. Because the study included a small number of donors, the genetic and exposure-history diversity represented was limited. Roughly 5.2% of naive CD4, 3% to 3.5% of naive CD8, 2.3% of memory CD4, and approximately 0.39% of memory CD8 clonotypes were shared across a few donors. Based on pairwise subsampling, the degree of clonotype sharing among donors was expected to be affected by sequencing depth. Even with the large sequencing depth, rarefaction of the sorted-subset datasets indicated that sequencing was incomplete.

The CDR3 starts with the cysteine, ends with the phenylalanine, and has 18 residues. The sequence is cut down to CDR3 DNA, 54 bases in frame from base 1. The trim is 0 bases for V and 2 bases for J, with a gap of 20 bases between the germline ends. For CDR1 and CDR2, the germline V gene lists MGHRA and YSYEKL. Using the deep immunoSEQ assay, multiplex PCR amplified TCR CDR3 regions from genomic DNA. Genomic DNA extracted from each cell subset was distributed evenly over all wells of several immunoSEQ 96-well plates, and each plate served as one replicate. For sorted subsets, each replicate PCR was loaded with 150 to 250 ng genomic DNA, equivalent to 30,000 or so T cell genomes. The purified libraries were quantified using a Qubit 3.0 fluorometer, sized with a Bioanalyzer 2100, and then quantified again using the KAPA Library Quantification kit. Each immunoSEQ 96-well plate was sequenced on its own single-read 150-cycle Illumina NextSeq 550 flow cell. From the authors' description of their analysis: The immunoSEQ output contained only junctional sequences without quality scores, so filtering could not match that applied to full-length reads. To assign V/J genes and CDR3, sequences were annotated against IMGT germline references using PyIR, a Python wrapper for IgBLAST v1.9. Any read was removed if the V/J assignment was weak (E-value above 1e-6), the CDR3 was missing, or the read contained stop codons, out-of-frame junctions, or ambiguous translated residues. V3J clonotypes were defined as sequences sharing the same inferred V gene, J gene, and CDR3 amino acid sequence. Percentage overlap between repertoires was computed as shared unique clonotypes divided by the size of the smaller repertoire. RTK rarefaction, the Chao1 estimator, and Recon v2.1 estimates of unobserved clonotypes were used to assess repertoire richness. Generation probabilities for all TCRbeta clonotypes obtained by the gDNA method from a few donors were computed using OLGA. This immuneACCESS table, as held by TCRdb, lists in-frame sequences with V and J called but not all clones. Of the missing ones, under half trace to an unresolved V gene in checked studies; the others have no known cause. The V and J calls and clone size come from that table; D and trimming were worked out from the DNA. Here the sample has about 2.2 million clones; just under 95% occur a single time. Over 1.5% of the sample belongs to the ten largest clones.

Notes on this clone: It lacks a known antigen. No much larger clone exists at a distance of one base, and base qualities are not known.

CD8 naive samples consisted of CD45RO-negative cells that were positively selected for CCR7, yielding a CD45RA+CCR7+ population without TemRA cells. The donors were healthy, HIV-negative adults who had no recently reported acute infections or vaccinations. All donors were Caucasian adults living in Nashville, Tennessee, USA. After blood collection by leukapheresis, PBMCs were isolated using Ficoll-Histopaque density gradient centrifugation and then cryopreserved in the vapor phase of liquid nitrogen. Analytical flow cytometry was used to check the purity and quantity of each magnetically sorted T cell population. Genomic DNA was isolated from every sorted fraction and measured by UV absorbance on a Nanodrop 2000c.

The TCR comes from a young man in good health. Some clones in this sample may be carry-over from other donors' samples. Material: naive CD8+ T cells from PBMCs. What this sample's cell subset or site label stands for: CD45RA+CCR7+. The sequence joins TRBV4-1 to TRBJ2-7, with the D assignment possibly TRBD1 or TRBD2, given 5 matching bases for each. The CDR3: CASSQDVSQGDRTYEQYF. The DNA sequence follows: TGCGCCAGCAGCCAAGATGTGTCCCAGGGAGATAGAACCTACGAGCAGTACTTC.